This TCR beta chain stems from a study of CD8+CD57+ T cells in acquired aplastic anemia. Findings and caveats of the study: In CD8+ cells, Simpson's diversity showed no significant difference between patients and controls.

Remarks on this clonotype: Its antigen is undetermined. Being one base from a much bigger clone, this may be a read error.

It was patients with CD8+CD57+ cell expansion by flow cytometry who were chosen for sequencing. CDR3 length: 16 amino acids. Trimming took off 7 bases at V and 1 base at J, with 19 bases between the two ends. It was genomic DNA that served as the template for profiling TCR beta VDJ and CDR3. TCRdb re-called the reads through MiXCR, storing one row per CDR3 protein. Altogether around 170,000 distinct CDR3 sequences are present, more than 45% being singletons, with the ten largest covering around 9.7%. The J gene is TRBJ1-1, the V gene TRBV12-3 or TRBV12-4; D remains ambiguous. This TCR derives from a human donor with aplastic anemia. The specimen was sorted CD4+, CD8+, or CD8+CD57+ T cells (not recorded which) from PBMCs. This CDR3 is CASTERNEAGNTEAFF. DNA for the CDR3: TGTGCCAGCACGGAACGCAATGAGGCAGGGAACACTGAAGCTTTCTTT.